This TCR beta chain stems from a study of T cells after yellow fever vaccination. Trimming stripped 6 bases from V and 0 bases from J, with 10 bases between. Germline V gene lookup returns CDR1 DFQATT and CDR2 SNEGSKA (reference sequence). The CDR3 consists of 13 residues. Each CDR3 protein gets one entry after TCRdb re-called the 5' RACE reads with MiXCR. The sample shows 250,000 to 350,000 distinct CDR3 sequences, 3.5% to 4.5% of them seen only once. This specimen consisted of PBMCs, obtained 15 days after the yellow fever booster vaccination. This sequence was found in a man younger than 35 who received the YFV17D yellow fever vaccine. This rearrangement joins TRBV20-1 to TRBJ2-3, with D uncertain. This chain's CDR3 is CSARDISTDTQYF. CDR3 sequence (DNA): TGCAGTGCCCGAGACATTAGCACAGATACGCAGTATTTT.